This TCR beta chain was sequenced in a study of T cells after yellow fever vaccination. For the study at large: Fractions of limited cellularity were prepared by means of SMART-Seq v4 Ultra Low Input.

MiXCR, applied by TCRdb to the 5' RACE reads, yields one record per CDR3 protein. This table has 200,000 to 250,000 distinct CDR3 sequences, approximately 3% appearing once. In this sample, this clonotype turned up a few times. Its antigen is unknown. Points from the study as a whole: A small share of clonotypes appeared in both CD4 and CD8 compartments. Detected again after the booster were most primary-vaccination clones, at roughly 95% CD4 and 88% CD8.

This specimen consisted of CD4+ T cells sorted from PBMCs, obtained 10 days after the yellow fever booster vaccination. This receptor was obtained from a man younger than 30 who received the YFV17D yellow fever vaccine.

The CDR3, as DNA: TGTGCCAGCAGCTCCCCGGCCCGGGGGTCTGATACGCAGTATTTT. Translated, it gives CASSSPARGSDTQYF. The chain joins TRBV5-8 to TRBJ2-3; the D gene is possibly TRBD2 (6 bases). Germline-derived CDR1 and CDR2 are SGHTS and YDEGEE. V lost 3 bases and J lost 6, with 17 bases in between. The CDR3 has 15 amino acids.